The clone carrying this T cell receptor (beta chain) has just a few counts. Clones were read by immunoSEQ multiplex PCR, and TCRdb kept only the in-frame ones, dropping some. The data contain about 74,000 clones, roughly 90% of them singletons. This sample was taken from a study of blood T cell repertoires in COVID-19. Trimming removed 8 bases from V and 3 bases from J, with 20 bases in between. In germline, CDR1 is MDHEN, CDR2 SYDVKM. The CDR3 spans 15 residues. The specimen was peripheral blood. This sequence joins TRBV28 and TRBJ2-7; TRBD1 is a possible D gene (6 bases). This clonotype originated in a man in his forties or fifties with acute or convalescent COVID-19. The CDR3 loop reads CASVALSGQYYEQYF. CDR3 coding DNA: TGTGCCAGCGTCGCACTTTCCGGACAGTACTACGAGCAGTACTTC.